The 23 T cell receptor beta chains reported below all come from one sample, sequenced in a study of T-cell reconstitution after alpha-beta-depleted transplantation in children. Molecular barcoding with unique molecular identifiers was used for the TCRbeta library. TCRdb called the PCR reads again in MiXCR, with one record for every CDR3 protein. Seen here are some 72,000 distinct CDR3 sequences, roughly 6.6% observed once, and the top ten hold around 2.6%. The sample here was PBMCs from the stem cell graft donor, taken from the stem cell graft. The receptors here all came from a human donor who donated a stem cell graft to a child with acute lymphoblastic leukemia.

Within the sample, this clonotype is medium-sized. This chain connects TRBV24-1 to TRBJ2-7; D remains unclear. Germline V gives CDR1 KGHDR, CDR2 SFDVKD. V lost 7 bases and J lost 2, with 23 bases in between. The CDR3 spans 17 residues. As DNA, the CDR3 is TGTGCCACCAGCACGTCGGCGGAGCCCACCTTTCCCTACGAGCAGTACTTC. Translation: CATSTSAEPTFPYEQYF.

Notes on this clonotype: One end of the junction is discordant with germline, which a read error may explain. The chain joins TRBV6-1 to TRBJ1-4, with D unclear. Germline V gene data show CDR1 as MNHNS and CDR2 as SASEGT. CDR3 length: 15 amino acids. The CDR3 DNA reads TGTGCCAGCAGGCCCTACGGAGCAACTAATAAAAAACTGTTTTTT. Translated, it gives CASRPYGATNKKLFF.

This clonotype showed up just a few times. The gene calls are TRBV9 and TRBJ1-2, with TRBD1 as a possible D gene (5 bases). Trimming cost V 0 bases and J 4 bases, with 10 bases left between them. The germline CDR1 and CDR2 sequences are SGDLS and YYNGEE. The CDR3 runs 14 residues. In nucleotides, the CDR3 is TGTGCCAGCAGCGTAGCTGGGGGATCCTATGGCTACACCTTC. Its translation is CASSVAGGSYGYTF.

In this sample, this clonotype turned up many times. This chain links TRBV12-3 or TRBV12-4 with TRBJ1-6, with D possibly TRBD1 on 6 matching bases. V lost 2 bases to trimming and J lost 7 bases, with 9 bases between them. The CDR3 has 14 residues. The CDR3 DNA reads TGTGCCAGCAGTTTATCAGGGGTCAATTCACCCCTCCACTTT. It codes for CASSLSGVNSPLHF.

Comment on this clonotype: Relative to the germline gene, one junction end is altered; a read error may explain this. The CDR3 spells CASSSQIQETHYF. The CDR3 nucleotides read TGTGCCAGCAGCTCGCAGATACAAGAGACCCATTACTTC. The V gene is TRBV5-4, the J gene TRBJ2-5; unclear D gene. The CDR3 covers 13 residues. Germline CDR1 and CDR2: SGHNT and YYREEE (reference sequence).

The genes are TRBV5-6 and TRBJ2-3; 11 nucleotides align to TRBD2. The CDR3 totals 16 residues. Germline CDR1 reads SGHDT; CDR2 reads YYEEEE. V was pared by 5 bases and J by 3 bases, with 8 bases of the junction left unmatched. The CDR3 sequence is CASSPGLAGGTDTQYF. The CDR3 nucleotides read TGTGCCAGCAGTCCCGGACTAGCGGGTGGAACAGATACGCAGTATTTT.

This clonotype was seen repeatedly, ten times or more. V and J are TRBV5-1 and TRBJ2-3, with D perhaps matching TRBD1 or TRBD2 (5 bases each). V was trimmed by 3 bases and J by 6 bases, leaving 14 bases between them. The CDR3 is 14 residues long. CDR1 SGHRS and CDR2 YFSETQ come from the germline V gene. CDR3 coding DNA: TGCGCCAGCAGCTGGGGACCGTCGACGGATACGCAGTATTTT. It encodes CASSWGPSTDTQYF.

This clonotype showed up many times. The chain uses TRBV6-5 and TRBJ1-4; TRBD1 matches at 7 bases. V dropped 6 bases and J dropped 5; count of bases not matched to a gene: 9. CDR3 length: 15 residues. The germline CDR1 and CDR2 sequences are MNHEY and SVGAGI. The CDR3 DNA is TGTGCCAGCAGCCCAACAGGGGACTCAAATGAAAAACTGTTTTTT. This sequence encodes CASSPTGDSNEKLFF.

The chain combines TRBV7-3 with TRBJ2-1; 7 bases are shared with TRBD1. The CDR3 contains 14 residues. The germline CDR1 and CDR2 sequences are SGHTA and FQGTGA. With V trimmed by 2 bases and J by 2 bases, 0 bases remained unmatched. In nucleotides, the CDR3 is TGTGCCAGCAGCTTAGGGACAGCCTACAATGAGCAGTTCTTC. Translation: CASSLGTAYNEQFF.

The sample holds many counts of this clonotype. Here the CDR3 DNA reads TGTGCCAGCAGTTCGTCAGGGGTTGCCTATGGCTACACCTTC. Protein sequence: CASSSSGVAYGYTF. V and J are TRBV12-3 or TRBV12-4 and TRBJ1-2; tentative D call: TRBD1 (6 bases). V lost 4 bases and J lost 4, with 13 bases in between. This CDR3 has 14 amino acids.

This clonotype was picked up many times. This chain connects TRBV10-3 to TRBJ2-7; possible D gene TRBD1, 5 bases. Germline CDR1 reads ENHRY; CDR2 reads SYGVKD. This CDR3 contains 11 residues. V gave up 6 bases and J gave up 6 bases, with 9 bases separating them. CDR3 nucleotide sequence: TGTGCCATCAGCCAGGGTTTCGAGCAGTACTTC. Translating it yields CAISQGFEQYF.

This chain joins TRBV19 and TRBJ2-3; maybe TRBD1 (6 bases). The V gene's germline CDR1 is LNHDA and CDR2 SQIVND (reference sequence). The V gene lost 6 bases and the J gene lost 0 bases, with 7 bases spanning the gap. The CDR3 consists of 13 residues. This CDR3 reads CASRGHSTDTQYF. CDR3 DNA sequence: TGTGCCAGTAGGGGACATAGCACAGATACGCAGTATTTT.

At least ten counts were recorded for this clonotype. V is TRBV9 and J is TRBJ2-7; 8 bases align to TRBD2. The J segment lost 6 bases and the V segment lost 3 bases, leaving 11 bases of the junction unmatched. The CDR3 covers 15 residues. The germline gives CDR1 SGDLS, CDR2 YYNGEE. CDR3 sequence (DNA): TGTGCCAGCAGCGCTGACGGGAGGGCGGAAGGCGAGCAGTACTTC. Amino acids: CASSADGRAEGEQYF.

The genes are TRBV12-3 or TRBV12-4 and TRBJ1-5; a possible D gene is TRBD1 (6 bases). Trimming removed 0 bases from V and 1 base from J, with 10 bases in between. The CDR3 is made up of 16 amino acids. CDR3: CASSLAQGQSNQPQHF. As DNA, the CDR3 is TGTGCCAGCAGTTTAGCGCAGGGGCAAAGCAATCAGCCCCAGCATTTT.

This clonotype was seen at least ten times. The rearrangement links TRBV5-1 to TRBJ2-1, with 8 nucleotides matching TRBD1. With V trimmed by 3 bases and J by 13 bases, 3 bases remained unmatched. CDR1 and CDR2 from the germline V gene are SGHRS and YFSETQ. CDR3 length equals 11 residues. CDR3 sequence reads: CASSSDRGQFF. DNA for the CDR3: TGCGCCAGCAGCTCTGACAGGGGACAGTTCTTC.

This clonotype was found many times. The chain couples TRBV10-3 to TRBJ2-1; 7 nucleotides align to TRBD2. The CDR3 covers 16 residues. Germline CDR1 reads ENHRY; CDR2 reads SYGVKD. V lost 0 bases, J lost 0 bases, and 2 bases stayed unmatched. CDR3 region: CAISESWEGSYNEQFF. The CDR3 DNA reads TGTGCCATCAGTGAGTCTTGGGAGGGCTCCTACAATGAGCAGTTCTTC.

This clonotype appeared many times. V and J are TRBV5-6 and TRBJ2-1; maybe TRBD2 (6 bases). The CDR3 consists of 12 residues. Per germline, CDR1 SGHDT and CDR2 YYEEEE. V lost 3 bases, J lost 8 bases, and 9 bases lay in between. Written as DNA, the CDR3 is TGTGCCAGCAGCTGGGGCGGGGATGAGCAGTTCTTC. It is translated as CASSWGGDEQFF.

This clonotype was picked up many times. This chain links TRBV5-1 with TRBJ1-2; D gene ambiguous. Trimming cost V 0 bases and J 6 bases, with 9 bases left between them. The V gene's germline CDR1 is SGHRS and CDR2 YFSETQ. The CDR3 extends over 13 amino acids. This CDR3 reads CASSLAGGDGYTF. CDR3 nucleotide sequence: TGCGCCAGCAGCTTGGCCGGTGGGGATGGCTACACCTTC.

Ten or more counts support this clonotype. The rearrangement uses TRBV5-1 and TRBJ1-5; 7 positions match TRBD1. CDR1 is SGHRS, CDR2 YFSETQ, per germline. The CDR3 length is 13 residues. J was trimmed by 7 bases and V by 4 bases; bases with no gene match: 5. CDR3 DNA: TGCGCCAGCAGCCCAGGGGGGGCCCAGCCCCAGCATTTT. It is translated as CASSPGGAQPQHF.

The chain is built from TRBV7-2 and TRBJ2-1; 8 bases map to TRBD2. Trimming removed 4 bases from V and 5 bases from J; junction bases left unmatched: 10. The CDR3 has 16 amino acids. The germline V gene encodes CDR1 SGHTA and CDR2 FQGNSA. The CDR3 reads CASSSPTGGANNEQFF. The CDR3, as DNA: TGTGCCAGCAGCTCCCCGACCGGGGGGGCGAACAATGAGCAGTTCTTC.

The chain uses TRBV4-3 and TRBJ2-5, with D perhaps matching TRBD1 (6 bases). Germline V lookup: CDR1 LGHNA, CDR2 YSLEER. V lost 0 bases and J lost 7, with 21 bases in between. This CDR3 has 17 amino acids. The CDR3 DNA follows: TGCGCCAGCAGCCAAGATCCTCAGGGGCTCACGGCGGGGACCCAGTACTTC. Amino acids: CASSQDPQGLTAGTQYF.

This clonotype was detected only a few times. The chain combines TRBV7-6 with TRBJ2-3, with D tentatively TRBD2 (5 bases). The V end was cut by 4 bases, the J end by 3 bases, with 17 bases between. Germline CDR1 reads SGHVS; CDR2 reads FNYEAQ. This CDR3 region has 16 residues. CDR3 nucleotides: TGTGCCAGCAGCTCATTACTAGTGGATGGTACAGATACGCAGTATTTT. Its protein is CASSSLLVDGTDTQYF.

This clonotype turned up a few times. J is TRBJ2-2 and V is TRBV2; D gene unclear. CDR3 size: 18 residues. V was cut by 2 bases and J by 0 bases, with 16 bases left in between. Germline V lookup: CDR1 SNHLY, CDR2 FYNNEI. CDR3 nucleotide sequence: TGTGCCAGCAGTGAACGGCGCCTAGGATCTGCGAACACCGGGGAGCTGTTTTTT. Translating it yields CASSERRLGSANTGELFF. Full variable domain (rest looked up from reference TRBV2 and TRBJ2-2): EPEVTQTPSHQVTQMGQEVILRCVPISNHLYFYWYRQILGQKVEFLVSFYNNEISEKSEIFDDQFSVERPDGSNFTLKIRSTKLEDSAMYFCASSERRLGSANTGELFFGEGSRLTVL.